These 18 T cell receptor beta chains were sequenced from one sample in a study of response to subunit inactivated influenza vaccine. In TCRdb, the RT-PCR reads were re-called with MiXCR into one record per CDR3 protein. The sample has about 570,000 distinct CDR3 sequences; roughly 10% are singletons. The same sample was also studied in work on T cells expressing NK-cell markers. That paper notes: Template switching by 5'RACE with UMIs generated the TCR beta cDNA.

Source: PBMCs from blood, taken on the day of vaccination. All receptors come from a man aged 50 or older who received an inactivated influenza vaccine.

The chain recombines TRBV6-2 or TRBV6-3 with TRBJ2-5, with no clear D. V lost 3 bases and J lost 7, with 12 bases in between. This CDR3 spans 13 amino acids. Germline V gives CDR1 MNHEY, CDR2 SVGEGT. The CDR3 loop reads CASSYVRYGTQYF. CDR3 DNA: TGTGCCAGCAGTTATGTCCGCTACGGGACCCAGTACTTC.

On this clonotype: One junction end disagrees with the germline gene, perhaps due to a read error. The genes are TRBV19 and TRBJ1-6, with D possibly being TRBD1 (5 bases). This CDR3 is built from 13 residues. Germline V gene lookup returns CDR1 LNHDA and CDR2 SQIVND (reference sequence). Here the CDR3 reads CASKGPRDAALYF. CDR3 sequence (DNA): TGTGCCAGTAAGGGGCCAAGGGATGCGGCCCTCTACTTT. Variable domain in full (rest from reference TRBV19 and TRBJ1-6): DGGITQSPKYLFRKEGQNVTLSCEQNLNHDAMYWYRQDPGQGLRLIYYSQIVNDFQKGDIAEGYSVSREKKESFPLTVTSAQKNPTAFYLCASKGPRDAALYFGNGTRLTVT.

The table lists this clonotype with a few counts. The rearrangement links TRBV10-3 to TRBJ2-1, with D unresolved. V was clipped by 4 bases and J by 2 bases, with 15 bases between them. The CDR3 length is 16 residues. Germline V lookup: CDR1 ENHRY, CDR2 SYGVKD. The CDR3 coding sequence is TGTGCCATCAGTGTTATAGCCGCGTTCGCCTACAATGAGCAGTTCTTC. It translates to CAISVIAAFAYNEQFF.

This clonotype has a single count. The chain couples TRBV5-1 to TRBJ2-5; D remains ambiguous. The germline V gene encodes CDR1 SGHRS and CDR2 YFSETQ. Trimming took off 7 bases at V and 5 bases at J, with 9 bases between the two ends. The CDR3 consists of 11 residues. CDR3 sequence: CASQILETQYF. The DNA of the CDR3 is TGCGCCAGCCAAATTTTGGAGACCCAGTACTTC.

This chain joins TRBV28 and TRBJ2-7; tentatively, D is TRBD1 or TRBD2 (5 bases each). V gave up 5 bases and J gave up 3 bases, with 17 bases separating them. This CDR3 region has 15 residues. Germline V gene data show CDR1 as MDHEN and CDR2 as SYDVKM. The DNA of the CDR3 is TGTGCCAGCAGTACAATAGAGGGCAGGGTCTACGAGCAGTACTTC. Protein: CASSTIEGRVYEQYF.

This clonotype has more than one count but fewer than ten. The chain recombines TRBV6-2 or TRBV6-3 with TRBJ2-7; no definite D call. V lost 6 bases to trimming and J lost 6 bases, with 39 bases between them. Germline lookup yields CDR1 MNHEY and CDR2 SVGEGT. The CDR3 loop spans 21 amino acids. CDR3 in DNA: TGTGCCAGCAGCCCCAGTTTTATATCGGGTGGAGTCTTTAAGTCGTTCTCCGAGCAGTACTTC. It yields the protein CASSPSFISGGVFKSFSEQYF.

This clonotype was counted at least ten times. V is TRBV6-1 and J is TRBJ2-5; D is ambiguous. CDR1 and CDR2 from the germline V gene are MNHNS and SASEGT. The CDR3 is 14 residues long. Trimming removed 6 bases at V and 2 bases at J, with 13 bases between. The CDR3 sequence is CASSQDLLQETQYF. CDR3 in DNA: TGTGCCAGCAGCCAAGACCTCTTGCAAGAGACCCAGTACTTC.

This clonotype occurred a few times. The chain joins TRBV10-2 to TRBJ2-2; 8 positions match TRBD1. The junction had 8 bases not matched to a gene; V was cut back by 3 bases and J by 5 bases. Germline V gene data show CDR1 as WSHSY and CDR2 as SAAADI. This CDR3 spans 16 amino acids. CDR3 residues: CASSEHEDRETGELFF. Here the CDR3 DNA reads TGCGCCAGCAGTGAACATGAGGACAGGGAGACCGGGGAGCTGTTTTTT.

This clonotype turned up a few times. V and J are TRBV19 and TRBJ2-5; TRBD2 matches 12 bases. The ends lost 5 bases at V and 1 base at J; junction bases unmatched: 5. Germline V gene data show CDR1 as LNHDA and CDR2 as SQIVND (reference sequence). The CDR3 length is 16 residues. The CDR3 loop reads CASSSRLAGVQETQYF. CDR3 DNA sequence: TGTGCCAGTAGTTCACGACTAGCGGGGGTCCAAGAGACCCAGTACTTC.

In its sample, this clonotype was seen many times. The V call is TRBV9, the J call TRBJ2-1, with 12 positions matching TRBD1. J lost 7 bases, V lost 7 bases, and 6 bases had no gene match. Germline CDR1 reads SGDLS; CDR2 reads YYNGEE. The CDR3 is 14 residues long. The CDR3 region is CASSGTGGWNEQFF. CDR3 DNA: TGTGCCAGCTCCGGGACAGGGGGCTGGAATGAGCAGTTCTTC.

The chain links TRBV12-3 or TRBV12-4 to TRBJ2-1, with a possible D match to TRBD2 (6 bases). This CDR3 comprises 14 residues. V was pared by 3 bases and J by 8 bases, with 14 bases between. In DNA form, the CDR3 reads TGTGCCAGCAGTTTGCCCGCGGGAACTGATGAGCAGTTCTTC. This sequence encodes CASSLPAGTDEQFF.

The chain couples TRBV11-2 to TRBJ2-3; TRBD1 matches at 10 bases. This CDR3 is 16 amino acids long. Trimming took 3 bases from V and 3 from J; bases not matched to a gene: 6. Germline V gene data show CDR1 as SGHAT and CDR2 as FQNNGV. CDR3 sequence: CASSFPRTGGTDTQYF. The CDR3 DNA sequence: TGTGCCAGCAGCTTCCCACGGACAGGGGGGACAGATACGCAGTATTTT.

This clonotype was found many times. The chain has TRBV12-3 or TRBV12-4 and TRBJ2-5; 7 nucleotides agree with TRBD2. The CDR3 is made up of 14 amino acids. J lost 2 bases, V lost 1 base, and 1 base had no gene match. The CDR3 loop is CASSLGTRQETQYF. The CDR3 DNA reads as TGTGCCAGCAGTTTAGGGACTAGACAAGAGACCCAGTACTTC.

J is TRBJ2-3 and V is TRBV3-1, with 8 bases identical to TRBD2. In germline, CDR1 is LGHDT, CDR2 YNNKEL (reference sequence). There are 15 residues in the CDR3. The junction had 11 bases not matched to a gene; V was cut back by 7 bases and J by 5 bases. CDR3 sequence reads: CASIVPGGARDTQYF. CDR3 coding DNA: TGTGCCAGCATAGTCCCGGGGGGGGCAAGAGATACGCAGTATTTT.

CDR3 residues: CASSLGRVKNEQFF. The DNA of the CDR3 is TGTGCCAGCAGTTTAGGCAGGGTAAAAAATGAGCAGTTCTTC. The rearrangement joins TRBV12-3 or TRBV12-4 to TRBJ2-1, with D possibly TRBD1 on 5 matching bases. Trimming removed 1 base at V and 7 bases at J, with 11 bases between. The CDR3 loop spans 14 amino acids.

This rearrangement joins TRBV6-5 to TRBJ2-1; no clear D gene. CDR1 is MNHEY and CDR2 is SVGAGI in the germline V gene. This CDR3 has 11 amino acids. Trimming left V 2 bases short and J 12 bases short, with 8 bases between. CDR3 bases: TGTGCCAGCAGTTACGAGTCGAGGCAGTTCTTC. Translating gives CASSYESRQFF.

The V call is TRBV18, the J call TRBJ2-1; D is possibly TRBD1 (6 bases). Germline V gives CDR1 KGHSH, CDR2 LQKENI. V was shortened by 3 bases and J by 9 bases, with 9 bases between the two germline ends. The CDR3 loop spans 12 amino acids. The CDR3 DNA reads TGTGCCAGCTCACCGGAACAGGGTGAGCAGTTCTTC. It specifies CASSPEQGEQFF.

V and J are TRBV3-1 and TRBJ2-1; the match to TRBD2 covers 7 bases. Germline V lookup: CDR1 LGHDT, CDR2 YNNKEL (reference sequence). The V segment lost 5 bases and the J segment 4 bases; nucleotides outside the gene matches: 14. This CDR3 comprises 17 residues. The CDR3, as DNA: TGTGCCAGCAGCAACAACCTGAATAGCGGGCGTTACAATGAGCAGTTCTTC. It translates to CASSNNLNSGRYNEQFF.